These 23 T cell receptor beta chains were all obtained from the same sample, sequenced in a study of beta chain features in type 1 diabetes. Study-wide results and limits: Shortening that was moderate but significant affected the TCRB CDR3s of Type 1 diabetes patients in all four CD4+ subsets.

Their antigens remain unidentified. The whole isolated RNA underwent reverse transcription, so sequencing captured expressed TCRB transcripts. The data were produced by immunoSEQ multiplex PCR, yet TCRdb's version contains in-frame clones alone and is incomplete. The sample has 150,000 to 200,000 clones, over 55% seen once. Material: naive CD4+ T cells from blood. Receptor source: a man under 40 with type 1 diabetes.

This clone turned up a few times. The chain employs TRBV30 and TRBJ1-5; tentatively, D is TRBD1 (6 bases). Deletions cut 5 bases from V and 5 bases from J, with 16 bases between. Germline V CDR1 and CDR2: GTSNPN, SVGIG (reference sequence). The CDR3 consists of 14 residues. Here the CDR3 DNA reads TGTGCCTGGGCTGAGGGGACACTTTATCAGCCCCAGCATTTT. Translating gives CAWAEGTLYQPQHF.

This clone has a handful of counts. For the CDR3, the DNA is TGTGCCAGCAGTGATTTATTGGAGACCCAGTACTTC. Its protein is CASSDLLETQYF. The V and J genes are TRBV2 and TRBJ2-5, with D unresolved. V lost 3 bases, J lost 5 bases, and 7 bases lay in between. Germline V gives CDR1 SNHLY, CDR2 FYNNEI. This CDR3 contains 12 residues.

V and J are TRBV30 and TRBJ1-6; TRBD1 might be the D (5 bases). Trimming pared 2 bases from V and 10 bases from J, leaving 15 bases between. Per germline, CDR1 GTSNPN and CDR2 SVGIG (reference sequence). This CDR3 is built from 14 residues. CDR3 DNA: TGTGCCTGGAGTTCCTCTGGCGGGGACTCACCCCTCCACTTT. Translated, it gives CAWSSSGGDSPLHF.

The chain links TRBV15 to TRBJ1-4, with D hard to call. Germline CDR1 reads LNHNV; CDR2 reads YYDKDF (reference sequence). V was pared by 1 base and J by 1 base, with 10 bases between. The CDR3 extends over 16 amino acids. The CDR3 DNA follows: TGTGCCACCAGCAGAGTGGCAGACATAACTAATGAAAAACTGTTTTTT. It encodes CATSRVADITNEKLFF.

The rearrangement uses TRBV4-3 and TRBJ1-6, with D hard to call. CDR1 is LGHNA and CDR2 is YSLEER in the germline V gene. Trimming pared 0 bases from V and 9 bases from J, leaving 6 bases between. This CDR3 has 13 residues. The CDR3 nucleotides are TGCGCCAGCAGCCAAGAATGGGGTTCACCCCTCCACTTT. This gives the protein CASSQEWGSPLHF.

This clone was recorded a few times. The V and J genes are TRBV29-1 and TRBJ2-1; D unresolved. The CDR3 has 14 residues. V was cut by 1 base and J by 5 bases, with 12 bases left in between. Germline CDR1 and CDR2: SQVTM and ANQGSEA. CDR3 DNA: TGCAGCGTTGAAGGGGTCGGGTGGGACAATGAGCAGTTCTTC. This encodes CSVEGVGWDNEQFF.

The DNA of the CDR3 is TGTGCCATCTCCGGACAGAGCTCCTACAATGAGCAGTTCTTC. This sequence encodes CAISGQSSYNEQFF. The chain is built from TRBV10-3 and TRBJ2-1, with D perhaps TRBD1 (6 bases). Germline CDR1 is ENHRY and CDR2 is SYGVKD. Trimming shortened V by 8 bases and J by 0 bases, and 11 bases separated the two germline ends. The CDR3 is made up of 14 amino acids.

The chain combines TRBV29-1 with TRBJ2-5; TRBD1 matches 9 bases. The germline V gene encodes CDR1 SQVTM and CDR2 ANQGSEA. This CDR3 spans 14 amino acids. The J segment lost 5 bases and the V segment lost 8 bases, leaving 12 bases of the junction unmatched. Here the CDR3 DNA reads TGCAGCTCAGGACGGGACAGGGTTTCGGAGACCCAGTACTTC. Residues: CSSGRDRVSETQYF.

The chain carries TRBV6-6 and TRBJ1-2; D call uncertain. With 2 bases removed from V and 4 bases from J, the gap between germline ends came to 11 bases. CDR1 is MNHNY and CDR2 is SVGAGI in the germline V gene (reference sequence). CDR3 length: 14 residues. CDR3 coding DNA: TGTGCCAGCAGTTACGCTACAGCGATCTATGGCTACACCTTC. It yields the protein CASSYATAIYGYTF.

This clone was observed a handful of times. The gene calls are TRBV29-1 and TRBJ2-3; 9 bases line up with TRBD1. After removal of 6 bases from V and 1 base from J, the junction contained 5 bases not matched to a gene. Germline V gives CDR1 SQVTM, CDR2 ANQGSEA. The CDR3 covers 14 residues. CDR3 in DNA: TGCAGCGTCCGGGGACAGGGTGGCACAGATACGCAGTATTTT. This gives the protein CSVRGQGGTDTQYF.

Comment on this clone: Other DNA sequences in the same sample also yield this CDR3. CDR3 region: CAWSVQGDQPQHF. In nucleotides, the CDR3 is TGTGCCTGGAGTGTACAGGGGGATCAGCCCCAGCATTTT. This chain uses TRBV30 with TRBJ1-5, with TRBD1 identical over 8 bases. Germline V gene data show CDR1 as GTSNPN and CDR2 as SVGIG (reference sequence). The CDR3 is 13 residues long. V was pared by 0 bases and J by 5 bases, with 0 bases of the junction left unmatched.

The gene calls are TRBV28 and TRBJ2-3; D may be TRBD1 (6 bases). Trimming took off 8 bases at V and 6 bases at J, with 12 bases between the two ends. Germline V gene data show CDR1 as MDHEN and CDR2 as SYDVKM. The CDR3 has 12 amino acids. The CDR3, as DNA: TGTGCCAGCCGAAGCGACAGGGATACGCAGTATTTT. Translation: CASRSDRDTQYF.

This chain connects TRBV7-2 to TRBJ2-7; D might be TRBD1 or TRBD2, each matching 5 bases. The CDR3 is made up of 15 amino acids. The V gene lost 5 bases and the J gene lost 3 bases, with 17 bases spanning the gap. CDR1 and CDR2 from the germline V gene are SGHTA and FQGNSA. The CDR3 DNA follows: TGTGCCAGCAGCGACCCCGGGACGGGCAACTACGAGCAGTACTTC. It encodes CASSDPGTGNYEQYF.

The J gene is TRBJ1-6, the V gene TRBV19, with D uncertain. The V end lost 3 bases, the J end lost 7 bases, and 10 bases lay between the germline ends. This CDR3 comprises 14 residues. Germline CDR1 is LNHDA and CDR2 is SQIVND (reference sequence). CDR3: CASSMVLRNSPLHF. CDR3 DNA sequence: TGTGCCAGTAGTATGGTATTGAGGAATTCACCCCTCCACTTT.

The chain uses TRBV28 and TRBJ2-3, with D tentatively TRBD2 (5 bases). This CDR3 is 17 amino acids long. Germline lookup yields CDR1 MDHEN and CDR2 SYDVKM. V was clipped by 5 bases and J by 5 bases, with 23 bases between them. The CDR3 sequence is CASSPKSRLSWGDTQYF. The CDR3 DNA sequence: TGTGCCAGCAGTCCAAAATCTCGACTATCCTGGGGAGATACGCAGTATTTT.

About this clone: The same CDR3 arises from other DNA sequences in this sample as well. The chain is built from TRBV7-2 and TRBJ2-7; no firm D call. Trimming cost V 2 bases and J 4 bases, with 6 bases left between them. This CDR3 is 12 amino acids long. Looked up from germline, CDR1 is SGHTA and CDR2 is FQGNSA. The CDR3 DNA reads as TGTGCCAGCAGCTTATTGGGTTACGAGCAGTACTTC. This translates into CASSLLGYEQYF. Combining the CDR3 with reference TRBV7-2 and TRBJ2-7 gives the whole variable domain GAGVSQSPSNKVTEKGKDVELRCDPISGHTALYWYRQSLGQGLEFLIYFQGNSAPDKSGLPSDRFSAERTGGSVSTLTIQRTQQEDSAVYLCASSLLGYEQYFGPGTRLTVT.

The chain uses TRBV30 and TRBJ1-6; the D is unclear. Per the germline V gene, CDR1 is GTSNPN and CDR2 is SVGIG (reference sequence). V lost 3 bases and J 7 bases, leaving 13 bases between the germline ends. The CDR3 has 14 amino acids. Here the CDR3 reads CAWRRLPGNSPLHF. CDR3 nucleotides: TGTGCCTGGAGGCGACTCCCTGGGAATTCACCCCTCCACTTT.

This chain joins TRBV13 and TRBJ1-1; D unclear. The CDR3 spans 11 residues. Germline CDR1 reads PRHDT; CDR2 reads FYEKMQ (reference sequence). Trimming removed 10 bases from V and 3 bases from J, with 9 bases in between. DNA of the CDR3: TGTGCCACGGGAGTGCACACTGAAGCTTTCTTT. Its protein product is CATGVHTEAFF.

The V and J genes are TRBV5-4 and TRBJ2-7; possibly TRBD1 for D (6 bases). V was cut by 4 bases and J by 0 bases, with 11 bases left in between. The CDR3 totals 14 residues. Per the germline V gene, CDR1 is SGHNT and CDR2 is YYREEE (reference sequence). CDR3 loop: CASSQKDSSYEQYF. The CDR3 DNA follows: TGTGCCAGCAGCCAAAAGGACAGCTCCTACGAGCAGTACTTC.

The chain combines TRBV29-1 with TRBJ2-6; no firm D call. CDR1 is SQVTM, CDR2 ANQGSEA, per germline. This CDR3 is 16 amino acids long. V was clipped by 6 bases and J by 0 bases, with 15 bases between them. The chain's CDR3 is CSVGLTRSSGANVLTF. In nucleotides, the CDR3 is TGCAGCGTGGGCCTGACACGTAGCTCTGGGGCCAACGTCCTGACTTTC.

This chain links TRBV10-3 with TRBJ1-1, with 9 bases that match TRBD1. Looked up from germline, CDR1 is ENHRY and CDR2 is SYGVKD. This CDR3 has 16 residues. V shed 3 bases and J 0 bases; nucleotides not matched to a gene: 5. The DNA of the CDR3 is TGTGCCATCAGTGAATCCGGGACAGGGCTGAACACTGAAGCTTTCTTT. Its translation is CAISESGTGLNTEAFF.

On this clone itself: The junction departs from the called germline gene at one end, perhaps through a read error. The V and J genes are TRBV15 and TRBJ2-2; maybe TRBD1 (7 bases). Germline V lookup: CDR1 LNHNV, CDR2 YYDKDF (reference sequence). The CDR3 has 13 amino acids. In DNA, the CDR3 is TGTGCCTCCAGGGGGGAGAACACCGGGGAGCTGTTTTTT. It translates to CASRGENTGELFF.

The rearrangement uses TRBV7-2 and TRBJ2-3, with D perhaps TRBD1 (5 bases). CDR1 SGHTA and CDR2 FQGNSA come from the germline V gene. Trimming cost V 3 bases and J 0 bases, with 7 bases left between them. There are 14 residues in the CDR3. DNA of the CDR3: TGTGCCAGCAGCTTTGACAGAAGCACAGATACGCAGTATTTT. Protein product: CASSFDRSTDTQYF.